The 7 T cell receptor beta chains in this list originate from one sample, sequenced in a study of T cell changes during pregnancy in multiple sclerosis. Some clones are missing from TCRdb's copy, which holds only in-frame ones; the method was immunoSEQ multiplex PCR. The table has 60,000 to 90,000 clones, roughly 90% seen once. The sequenced sample was peripheral blood, obtained in the first trimester of pregnancy. Receptors originate from a female donor in good health, enrolled as a control in a pregnancy study.

A few counts support this clone. The chain carries TRBV7-2 and TRBJ2-1; D might be TRBD1 (5 bases). This CDR3 is built from 13 residues. V was trimmed by 1 base and J by 5 bases, leaving 6 bases between them. Per the germline V gene, CDR1 is SGHTA and CDR2 is FQGNSA. The CDR3 DNA is TGTGCCAGCAGCTTAGGACAGAACAATGAGCAGTTCTTC. As protein: CASSLGQNNEQFF.

The chain combines TRBV19 with TRBJ2-7; D is ambiguous. The V end lost 4 bases, the J end lost 2 bases, and 6 bases lay between the germline ends. The CDR3 runs to 12 residues. CDR1 LNHDA and CDR2 SQIVND come from the germline V gene (reference sequence). The CDR3 sequence is CASSTGPYEQYF. CDR3 coding DNA: TGTGCCAGTAGTACCGGTCCCTACGAGCAGTACTTC.

This chain uses TRBV12-2 with TRBJ1-1; the DNA was not compared with TRBD1, the D call given in the table. TRBV12-2 counts as a pseudogene. The CDR3 sequence is 14 residues long. This CDR3 is CASRLQTGHAEAFF. DNA for the CDR3: TGTGCAAGTCGCTTACAGACAGGGCATGCTGAAGCTTTCTTT.

This clone was counted once. This chain uses TRBV10-3 with TRBJ2-7; TRBD2 matches 8 bases. With V trimmed by 3 bases and J by 5 bases, 6 bases remained unmatched. Germline CDR1 reads ENHRY; CDR2 reads SYGVKD. This CDR3 contains 14 residues. CDR3 bases: TGTGCCATCAGTGACCTCCGGGAGGGCAACGAGCAGTACTTC. Encoded protein: CAISDLREGNEQYF.

A few counts support this clone. This chain connects TRBV18 to TRBJ2-1; TRBD1 might be the D (6 bases). Trimming cost V 5 bases and J 5 bases, with 10 bases left between them. From germline, CDR1 is KGHSH and CDR2 LQKENI. CDR3 length: 13 amino acids. The CDR3 loop reads CASSGQSNNEQFF. CDR3 coding DNA: TGTGCCAGCTCAGGACAGTCAAACAATGAGCAGTTCTTC.

The rearrangement joins TRBV6-5 to TRBJ2-4; 12 bases are a match to TRBD2. Trimming removed 5 bases from V and 7 bases from J; junction bases left unmatched: 6. Germline-derived CDR1 and CDR2 are MNHEY and SVGAGI. The CDR3 has 15 residues. DNA for the CDR3: TGTGCCAGCAGTCCATCGACTAGCGGGAGTAACATTCAGTACTTC. Translating it yields CASSPSTSGSNIQYF.

V usage is TRBV11-2 and J usage is TRBJ1-3; 8 bases are shared with TRBD1. The CDR3 is 15 residues long. The germline V gene encodes CDR1 SGHAT and CDR2 FQNNGV. Trimming took 4 bases from V and 0 from J; bases not matched to a gene: 2. The CDR3 protein is CASSYGTGSGNTIYF. The DNA of the CDR3 is TGTGCCAGCAGCTACGGGACAGGCTCTGGAAACACCATATATTTT.